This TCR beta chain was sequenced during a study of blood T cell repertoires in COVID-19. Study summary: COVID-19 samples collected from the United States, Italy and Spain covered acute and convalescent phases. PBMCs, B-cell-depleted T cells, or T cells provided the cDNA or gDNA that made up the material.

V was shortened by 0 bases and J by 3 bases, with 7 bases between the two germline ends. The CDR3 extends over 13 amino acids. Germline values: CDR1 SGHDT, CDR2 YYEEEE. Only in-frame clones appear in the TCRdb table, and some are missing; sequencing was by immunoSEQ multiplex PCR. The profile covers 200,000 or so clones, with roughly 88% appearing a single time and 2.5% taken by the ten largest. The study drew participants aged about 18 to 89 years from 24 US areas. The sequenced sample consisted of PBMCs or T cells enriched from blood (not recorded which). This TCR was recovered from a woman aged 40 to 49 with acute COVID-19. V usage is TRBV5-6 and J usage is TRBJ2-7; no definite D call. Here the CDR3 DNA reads TGTGCCAGCAGCTTGGGGCATCTCTACGAGCAGTACGTC. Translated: CASSLGHLYEQYV.